Here is one T cell receptor (beta chain) with its context. Antigen specificity is unknown. T-allo10 cells from the graft donor were described as anergic, host-alloantigen-specific, and alloantigen-specific suppressors. The record originates from a study of type 1 regulatory T cells. Across the whole study: T-allo10 is a Tr1-enriched, alloantigen-specific CD4 T cell product made in vitro.

TCRdb analysed the reads with MiXCR anew, one entry per CDR3 protein. The sample lists more than 20,000 distinct CDR3 sequences, roughly 72% occurring once. Germline loops: CDR1 MNHNS, CDR2 SASEGT. V was pared by 10 bases and J by 4 bases, with 5 bases of the junction left unmatched. The CDR3 spans 13 residues. The chain recombines TRBV6-1 with TRBJ2-2; TRBD1 aligns across 8 bases. Sequenced sample: cultured T cells, either the whole culture or a sorted T cell fraction (not recorded which). Regarding subset: Tr1-enriched cell product generated in vitro against host alloantigens. This clonotype was sampled from a human donor in good health. The CDR3 DNA follows: TGTGCCACGCGGACAGGGAGCACCGGGGAGCTGTTTTTT. It is translated as CATRTGSTGELFF.